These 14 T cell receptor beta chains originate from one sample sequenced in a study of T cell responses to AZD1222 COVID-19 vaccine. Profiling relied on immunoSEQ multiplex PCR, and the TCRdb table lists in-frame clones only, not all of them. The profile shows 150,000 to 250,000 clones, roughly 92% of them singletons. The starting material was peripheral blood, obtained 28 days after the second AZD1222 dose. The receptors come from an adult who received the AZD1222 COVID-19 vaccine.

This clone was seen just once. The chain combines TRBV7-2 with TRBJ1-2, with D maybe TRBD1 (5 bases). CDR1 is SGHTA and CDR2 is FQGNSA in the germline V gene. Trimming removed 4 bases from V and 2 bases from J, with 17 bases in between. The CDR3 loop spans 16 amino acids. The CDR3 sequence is CASSSPGEAWNYGYTF. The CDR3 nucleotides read TGTGCCAGCAGCTCCCCGGGGGAGGCTTGGAACTATGGCTACACCTTC.

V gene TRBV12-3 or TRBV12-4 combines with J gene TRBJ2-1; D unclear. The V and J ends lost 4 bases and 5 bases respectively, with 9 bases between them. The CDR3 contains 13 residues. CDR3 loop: CASSSPSHNEQFF. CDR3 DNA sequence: TGTGCCAGCAGTTCCCCGAGCCACAATGAGCAGTTCTTC.

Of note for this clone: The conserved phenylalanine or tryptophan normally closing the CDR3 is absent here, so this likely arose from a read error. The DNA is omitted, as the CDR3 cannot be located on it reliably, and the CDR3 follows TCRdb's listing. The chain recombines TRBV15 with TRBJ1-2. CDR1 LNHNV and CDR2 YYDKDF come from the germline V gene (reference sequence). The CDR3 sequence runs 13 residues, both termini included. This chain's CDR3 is CATSRDRSGETIV.

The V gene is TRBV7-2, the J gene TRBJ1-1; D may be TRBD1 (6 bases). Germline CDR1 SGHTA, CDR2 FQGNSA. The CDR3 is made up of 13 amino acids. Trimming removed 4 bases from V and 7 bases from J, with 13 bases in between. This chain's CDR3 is CASSSQGHLEAFF. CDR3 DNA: TGTGCCAGCAGCTCACAGGGACACCTTGAAGCTTTCTTT.

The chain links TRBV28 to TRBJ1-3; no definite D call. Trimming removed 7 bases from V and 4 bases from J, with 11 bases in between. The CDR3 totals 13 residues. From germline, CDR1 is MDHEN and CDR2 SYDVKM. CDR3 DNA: TGTGCCAGCATTAACACCTCCGGAAACACCATATATTTT. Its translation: CASINTSGNTIYF.

The CDR3, as DNA: TGTGCCAGCAGCCCTAGAGCGCAAGTTGAAAAACTGTTTTTT. Encoded protein: CASSPRAQVEKLFF. The chain links TRBV27 to TRBJ1-4; D unresolved. With 6 bases removed from V and 7 bases from J, the gap between germline ends came to 15 bases. Germline values: CDR1 MNHEY, CDR2 SMNVEV (reference sequence). CDR3 length: 14 residues.

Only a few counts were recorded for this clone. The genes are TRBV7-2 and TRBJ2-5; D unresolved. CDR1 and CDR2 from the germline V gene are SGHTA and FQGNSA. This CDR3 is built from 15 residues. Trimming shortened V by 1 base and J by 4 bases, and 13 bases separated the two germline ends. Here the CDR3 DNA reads TGTGCCAGCAGCTTAGTGAATGATGCGCGAGAGACCCAGTACTTC. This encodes CASSLVNDARETQYF.

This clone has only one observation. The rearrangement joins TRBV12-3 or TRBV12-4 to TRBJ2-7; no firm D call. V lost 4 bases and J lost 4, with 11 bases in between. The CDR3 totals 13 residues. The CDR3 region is CASSSSTNYEQYF. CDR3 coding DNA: TGTGCCAGCAGTTCCTCGACAAATTACGAGCAGTACTTC.

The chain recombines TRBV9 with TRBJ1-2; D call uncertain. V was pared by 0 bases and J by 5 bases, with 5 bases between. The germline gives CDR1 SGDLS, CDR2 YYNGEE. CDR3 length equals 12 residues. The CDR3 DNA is TGTGCCAGCAGCGTAGACGGGTATGGCTACACCTTC. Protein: CASSVDGYGYTF.

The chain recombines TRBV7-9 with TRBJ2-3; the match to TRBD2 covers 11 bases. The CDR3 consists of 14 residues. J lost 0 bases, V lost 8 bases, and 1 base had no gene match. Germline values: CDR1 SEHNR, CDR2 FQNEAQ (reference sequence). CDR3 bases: TGTGCCAGCGGGACTAGCGGTAGCACAGATACGCAGTATTTT. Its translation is CASGTSGSTDTQYF. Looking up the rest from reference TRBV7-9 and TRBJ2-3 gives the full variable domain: DTGVSQNPRHKITKRGQNVTFRCDPISEHNRLYWYRQTLGQGPEFLTYFQNEAQLEKSRLLSDRFSAERPKGSFSTLEIQRTEQGDSAMYLCASGTSGSTDTQYFGPGTRLTVL.

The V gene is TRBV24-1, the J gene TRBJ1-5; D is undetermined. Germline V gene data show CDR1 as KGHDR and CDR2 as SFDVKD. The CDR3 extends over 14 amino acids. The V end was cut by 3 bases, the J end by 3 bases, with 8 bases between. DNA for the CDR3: TGTGCCACCAGTGATGTCGACACCAATCAGCCCCAGCATTTT. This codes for CATSDVDTNQPQHF.

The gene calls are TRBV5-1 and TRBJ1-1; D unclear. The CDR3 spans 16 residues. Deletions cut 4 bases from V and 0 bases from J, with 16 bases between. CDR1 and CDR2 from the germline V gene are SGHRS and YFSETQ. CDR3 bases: TGCGCCAGCAGCCGACCAGGAGTTGAGATGAACACTGAAGCTTTCTTT. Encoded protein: CASSRPGVEMNTEAFF.

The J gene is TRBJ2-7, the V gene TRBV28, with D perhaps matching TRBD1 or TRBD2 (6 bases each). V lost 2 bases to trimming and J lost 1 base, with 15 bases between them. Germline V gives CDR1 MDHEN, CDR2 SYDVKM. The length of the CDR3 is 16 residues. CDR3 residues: CASSLRSGAGSYEQYF. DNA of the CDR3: TGTGCCAGCAGTTTAAGATCGGGGGCGGGGTCCTACGAGCAGTACTTC. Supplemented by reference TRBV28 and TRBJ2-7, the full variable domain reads DVKVTQSSRYLVKRTGEKVFLECVQDMDHENMFWYRQDPGLGLRLIYFSYDVKMKEKGDIPEGYSVSREKKERFSLILESASTNQTSMYLCASSLRSGAGSYEQYFGPGTRLTVT.

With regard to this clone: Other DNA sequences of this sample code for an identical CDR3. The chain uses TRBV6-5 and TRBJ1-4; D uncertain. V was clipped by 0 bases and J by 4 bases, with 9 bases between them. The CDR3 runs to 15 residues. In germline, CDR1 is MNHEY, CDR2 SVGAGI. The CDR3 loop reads CASSYSGRLNEKLFF. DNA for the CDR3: TGTGCCAGCAGTTACTCAGGGCGCCTTAATGAAAAACTGTTTTTT.